The rows below give T cell receptor beta chains drawn from one sample of a study of cytomegalovirus exposure and HLA in healthy donors. Sequenced by immunoSEQ multiplex PCR; TCRdb stores in-frame clones only, minus some. The sample carries 120,000 or so clones, approximately 80% recorded once. Sequencing was performed on PBMCs. The source is a man in his forties or fifties in good health and CMV-seronegative. Both conserved end residues are part of each CDR3. Fields, in order: D gene, V gene, J gene, clone size, CDR3 DNA, CDR3 protein. A D gene is named only where the DNA matches it firmly. Not all rows give a size; the values are once, few, many and, for expanded clones, a class.

D: TRBD1
V: TRBV29-1
J: TRBJ2-2
size: NA
DNA: TGCAGCGTCGCGGGACAGGCCTCGAACACCGGGGAGCTGTTTTTT
CDR3: CSVAGQASNTGELFF

D: NA
V: TRBV6-5
J: TRBJ2-3
size: NA
DNA: TGTGCCAGCAAGGAGGGGTGGAGCACAGATACGCAGTATTTT
CDR3: CASKEGWSTDTQYF

D: NA
V: TRBV10-3
J: TRBJ2-7
size: NA
DNA: TGTGCCACCATGAAGGACAAGGACGAGCAGTACTTC
CDR3: CATMKDKDEQYF

D: NA
V: TRBV28
J: TRBJ1-1
size: once
DNA: TGTGCCAGCGCCCAATCAGCGAGACCGACTTATGCTTTCTTT
CDR3: CASAQSARPTYAFF

D: TRBD2
V: TRBV7-2
J: TRBJ2-2
size: NA
DNA: TGTGCCAGCAGCCTCATACTAGCGGGAGGAACGTACACCGGGGAGCTGTTTTTT
CDR3: CASSLILAGGTYTGELFF

D: NA
V: TRBV11-2
J: TRBJ1-1
size: NA
DNA: TGTGCCAGCAGCTTACGACAGGTCATGAACACTGAAGCTTTCTTT
CDR3: CASSLRQVMNTEAFF

D: NA
V: TRBV30
J: TRBJ1-1
size: once
DNA: TGTGCCTGGAGTGTCCTAAGCTCAGGGCGAGCTTTCTTT
CDR3: CAWSVLSSGRAFF

D: NA
V: TRBV10-3
J: TRBJ1-4
size: few
DNA: TGTGCCATCAGTGAGTCGGGCAGAACTAATGAAAAACTGTTTTTT
CDR3: CAISESGRTNEKLFF

D: TRBD2
V: TRBV12-5
J: TRBJ2-1
size: NA
DNA: TGTGCTAGTGCCGAGAGACTAGCGGTTTTCCATGAGCAGTTCTTC
CDR3: CASAERLAVFHEQFF

D: TRBD1
V: TRBV30
J: TRBJ2-7
size: NA
DNA: TGTGCCTGGACTTCTTCAGGGGGCGCCGGGCAGTACTTC
CDR3: CAWTSSGGAGQYF

D: TRBD1
V: TRBV5-4
J: TRBJ1-1
size: once
DNA: TGTGCCAGCACTCTCGGACAGGGATCGCCAGGAACTGAAGCTTTCTTT
CDR3: CASTLGQGSPGTEAFF

D: NA
V: TRBV19
J: TRBJ2-2
size: NA
DNA: TGTGCCAGTAGTATAAGAGGGACGAACACCGGGGAGCTGTTTTTT
CDR3: CASSIRGTNTGELFF

D: TRBD2
V: TRBV4-3
J: TRBJ2-3
size: once
DNA: TGCGCCAGCAGCCAAGATCTGGGGATAGCGGGAGAGACCTACACAGATACGCAGTATTTT
CDR3: CASSQDLGIAGETYTDTQYF

D: NA
V: TRBV9
J: TRBJ1-3
size: NA
DNA: TGTGCCAGCAGCGTACTCACAGGATCGCTTGGAAACACCATATATTTT
CDR3: CASSVLTGSLGNTIYF

D: NA
V: TRBV2
J: TRBJ2-5
size: once
DNA: TGTGCCAGCAAGCCAGGCCAAGAGACCCAGTACTTC
CDR3: CASKPGQETQYF

D: NA
V: TRBV5-1
J: TRBJ1-1
size: few
DNA: TGCGCCAGCAGCGGAGAGGGCGGAGATACGGCTTTCTTT
CDR3: CASSGEGGDTAFF